The 5 T cell receptor beta chains in this list originate from one sample, sequenced in a study of shared clonotypes between healthy human individuals. Sequencing used immunoSEQ multiplex PCR; TCRdb keeps in-frame clones, though not all of them. This sample carries hundreds of thousands of clones, roughly 95% of them seen once, and the ten largest clones take roughly 0.12%. The naive CD8 population came from CD45RO-negative cells selected for CCR7, without terminally differentiated effector memory CD45RA+ cells. The sample taken for sequencing was naive CD8+ T cells sorted from blood. These TCRs come from a woman aged 30 to 39 in good health.

This clone has a single count. This chain uses TRBV6-5 with TRBJ1-2; the D gene is possibly TRBD1 (6 bases). Deletions cut 7 bases from V and 5 bases from J, with 11 bases between. This CDR3 is 12 amino acids long. Germline CDR1 MNHEY, CDR2 SVGAGI. This chain's CDR3 is CASTTGTYGYTF. CDR3 nucleotide sequence: TGTGCCAGCACAACAGGGACTTATGGCTACACCTTC.

The CDR3 DNA reads TGTGCCAGCATGGAGGCCTTGGGCTATGGCTACACCTTC. Translation: CASMEALGYGYTF. This chain links TRBV6-6 with TRBJ1-2; no definite D call. V lost 7 bases and J lost 4, with 13 bases in between. This CDR3 comprises 13 residues. Germline CDR1 MNHNY, CDR2 SVGAGI (reference sequence).

The chain joins TRBV29-1 to TRBJ1-1; the match to TRBD1 covers 9 bases. After removal of 1 base from V and 4 bases from J, the junction contained 13 bases not matched to a gene. The CDR3 contains 17 residues. CDR1 and CDR2 from the germline V gene are SQVTM and ANQGSEA. This chain's CDR3 is CSVEGVGTGSMGTEAFF. The CDR3 bases are TGCAGCGTTGAAGGGGTGGGGACAGGGAGCATGGGCACTGAAGCTTTCTTT. Using reference TRBV29-1 and TRBJ1-1 for the parts outside the CDR3, the full variable domain is SAVISQKPSRDICQRGTSLTIQCQVDSQVTMMFWYRQQPGQSLTLIATANQGSEATYESGFVIDKFPISRPNLTFSTLTVSNMSPEDSSIYLCSVEGVGTGSMGTEAFFGQGTRLTVV.

The gene calls are TRBV7-2 and TRBJ2-2; tentatively, D is TRBD2 (6 bases). V lost 1 base and J 3 bases, leaving 18 bases between the germline ends. CDR3 length: 18 amino acids. In germline, CDR1 is SGHTA, CDR2 FQGNSA. The CDR3 here is CASSLEMGGGAYTGELFF. In DNA, the CDR3 is TGTGCCAGCAGCTTAGAAATGGGCGGAGGGGCTTACACCGGGGAGCTGTTTTTT. Variable domain in full (rest from reference TRBV7-2 and TRBJ2-2): GAGVSQSPSNKVTEKGKDVELRCDPISGHTALYWYRQSLGQGLEFLIYFQGNSAPDKSGLPSDRFSAERTGGSVSTLTIQRTQQEDSAVYLCASSLEMGGGAYTGELFFGEGSRLTVL.

This clone was seen only once. The chain is built from TRBV25-1 and TRBJ1-2, with D possibly being TRBD1 (5 bases). The germline V gene encodes CDR1 MGHDK and CDR2 SYGVNS. V was shortened by 4 bases and J by 7 bases, with 19 bases between the two germline ends. This CDR3 is 15 amino acids long. The CDR3 DNA reads TGTGCCAGCAGTGTAGGCGAGGGGACGGGAGGTGGCTACACCTTC. Protein: CASSVGEGTGGGYTF.